This T cell receptor beta chain stems from a study of blood T cells in healthy people across ages. Study-wide results and limits: Diversity figures based on one million T cells were deemed too low.

A second PCR, run for about 6 to 12 cycles, used a sample-barcoded 5' primer plus a J-beta primer mix. Using its own MiXCR run on the 5' RACE reads, TCRdb lists one record per CDR3 protein. The sample carries roughly 1.7 million distinct CDR3 sequences, around 36% recorded once. A minimum of 5.5 micrograms of total RNA was extracted per sample. About this clonotype: No antigen is known for it.

Per germline, CDR1 DFQATT and CDR2 SNEGSKA (reference sequence). This CDR3 is 14 amino acids long. Trimming took off 5 bases at V and 0 bases at J, with 11 bases between the two ends. The gene calls are TRBV20-1 and TRBJ2-1; possible D gene TRBD1, 6 bases. This TCR was sampled from a woman younger than 45 in good health. Material for sequencing was blood. CDR3 sequence: CSAPGDGSYNEQFF. The CDR3 nucleotides read TGCAGTGCTCCAGGGGATGGCTCCTACAATGAGCAGTTCTTC.